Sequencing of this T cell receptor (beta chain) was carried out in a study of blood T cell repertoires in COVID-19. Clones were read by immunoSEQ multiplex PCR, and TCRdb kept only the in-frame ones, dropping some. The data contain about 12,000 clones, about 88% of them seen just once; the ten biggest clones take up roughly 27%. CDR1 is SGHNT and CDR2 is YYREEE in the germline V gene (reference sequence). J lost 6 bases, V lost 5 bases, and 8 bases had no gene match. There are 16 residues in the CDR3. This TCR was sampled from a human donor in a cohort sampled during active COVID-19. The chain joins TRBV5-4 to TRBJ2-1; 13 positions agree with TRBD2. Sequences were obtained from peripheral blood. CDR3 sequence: CASSTGLAGAFNEQFF. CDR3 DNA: TGTGCCAGCAGTACAGGACTAGCGGGGGCCTTCAATGAGCAGTTCTTC.